This T cell receptor beta chain was observed in a study of blood T cells in healthy people across ages (dated by TCRdb to the mid-2010s). Context from the whole study: In model experiments, template switching captured roughly one uniquely barcoded TCR beta cDNA molecule for every two T cells. To track age-related changes in TCR beta repertoire diversity, the study relied on deep sequencing normalized with unique cDNA molecular identifiers. To avoid experimental bias, donors of different ages were randomly spread across the sequencing lanes. Two additional independent replicas of 1 million unique cDNA reads from the same blood draw were analyzed for two donors (one aged 18 to 30 and one aged 80 or older). Donors were grouped into four age groups: young (average roughly 15 years), middle-aged (39), aged (approximately 58) and long-lived (around 80).

Taken from cysteine to phenylalanine, the CDR3 has 16 residues. The read is trimmed to its CDR3 DNA, 48 bases read in frame from base 1. Here V drops 4 bases and J drops 4 bases, and the junction holds 11 bases not matched to any gene. From a lookup of the germline V gene, CDR1 and CDR2 are SQVTM and ANQGSEA. Points on this clonotype: Its antigen specificity is not known. No per-base quality is available; no much larger clone lies one base away.

The donors were some 39 Caucasian individuals from Russia, aged roughly 6 to 90 years, who were systemically healthy. Around 9.7 milliliters of peripheral blood were collected from each donor into EDTA-treated Vacutainer tubes. PBMCs were isolated by Ficoll-Paque density-gradient centrifugation, with at least 6.5 million obtained per sample. Total RNA was extracted from PBMCs with Trizol reagent, with at least 5 micrograms obtained per sample. For every donor, an aliquot of PBMCs went through flow cytometry to measure the percentages of naive CD45RAhigh/CD27high T cells. The paper as a whole reports these results and caveats: Estimates of total diversity from one million sequenced T cells were regarded as lower bounds and underestimates. As age increased, observed TCR beta diversity per million T cells dropped in a roughly linear way, and a significant reduction was already evident by age 40. The CMV infection status of donors was not known, potentially confounding age-related changes in expanded clonotypes. Observed TCR beta diversity correlated strongly with the percentage of naive T cells measured by flow cytometry. Bulk unsorted PBMC profiling prevented conclusive comparison of naive and antigen-experienced compartments. Compared with the aged group, the long-lived group had more naive CD4+ T cells, fewer expanded clones and increased TCR diversity, a pattern suggesting age selection.

The method was 5' RACE. The reads were generated on an Illumina HiSeq 2500. A second roughly 7 to 12 cycle PCR used a sample-barcoded 5' primer and a J-beta primer mix. A unique molecular identifier was introduced onto each TCR beta cDNA molecule by a template-switch 5' adaptor carrying 12 random nucleotides. Each sample yielded at least 2.5 million CDR3-containing paired-end reads. First-strand cDNA was synthesized from all RNA with the Mint cDNA synthesis kit, primed by a TRBC-specific oligonucleotide. All cDNA was treated with uracil-DNA glycosylase and then went through a first 18-cycle PCR with the universal primers M1SS and BC2_uni_R. In the source study's methods: Each sample was normalized by randomly selecting 1 million high-quality reads, each carrying a distinct molecular identifier. Instead of being binned into consensus sequences, reads with shared molecular identifiers were discarded. MiTCR, run with a Q25 quality threshold and the strictest error-elimination algorithm, handled CDR3 identification, clonotype clustering and error correction. A nonparametric unseen species model using Euler transformation provided a lower-bound estimate of total TCR beta diversity. TCRdb reworked the public reads: Q25 trimming with fastp, MiXCR clone assembly, productive beta chains retained. Under each unique CDR3 protein, matching rows form one entry showing the most common genes and DNA. These V and J calls rely on TCRdb rather than the paper's analysis. This sample lists about 1.4 million distinct CDR3 sequences; approximately 60% were detected once. 6.7% of the sample is taken by the ten largest.

The material sequenced was blood. The receptor was isolated from a man aged 18 to 35 in good health. The V gene is TRBV29-1 and the J gene is TRBJ2-1; a stretch of 9 junction bases matches TRBD2. Here is the DNA: TGCAGCGTTGCGGGTTGGAGCGGGAGGACTTACAATGAGCAGTTCTTC. This translates into CSVAGWSGRTYNEQFF.